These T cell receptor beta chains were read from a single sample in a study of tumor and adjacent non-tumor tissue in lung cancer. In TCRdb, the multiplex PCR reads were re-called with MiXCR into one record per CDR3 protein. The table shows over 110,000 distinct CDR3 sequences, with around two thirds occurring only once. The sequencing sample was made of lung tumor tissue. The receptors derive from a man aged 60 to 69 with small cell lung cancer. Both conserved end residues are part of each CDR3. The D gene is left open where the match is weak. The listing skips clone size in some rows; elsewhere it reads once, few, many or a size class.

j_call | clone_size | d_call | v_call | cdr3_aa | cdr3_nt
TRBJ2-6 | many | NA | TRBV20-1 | CSAQPSGANVLTF | TGCAGTGCCCAGCCCTCTGGGGCCAACGTCCTGACTTTC
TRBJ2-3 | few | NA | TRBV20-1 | CSARARTSTDTQYF | TGCAGTGCTAGAGCGAGGACTAGCACAGATACGCAGTATTTT
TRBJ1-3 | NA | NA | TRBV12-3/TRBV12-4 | CTSTFGVVSGNTIYF | TGTACCAGCACCTTTGGAGTGGTGAGCGGAAACACCATATATTTT
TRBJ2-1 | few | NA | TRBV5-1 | CASSPPDSHNEQFF | TGCGCCAGCAGCCCACCAGACAGCCACAATGAGCAGTTCTTC
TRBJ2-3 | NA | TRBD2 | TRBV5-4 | CTSRPASGSSDTQYF | TGTACCAGCAGGCCTGCTAGCGGGAGCTCAGATACGCAGTATTTT
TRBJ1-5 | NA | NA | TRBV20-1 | CSARAGVGDQPQHF | TGCAGTGCTAGAGCTGGGGTTGGCGATCAGCCCCAGCATTTT
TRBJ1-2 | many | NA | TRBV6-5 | CASSYSAGWDGYTF | TGTGCCAGCAGTTACTCAGCTGGGTGGGATGGCTACACCTTC
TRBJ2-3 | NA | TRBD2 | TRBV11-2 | CASSSLAGGPVDTQCF | TGTGCCAGCAGCTCCCTAGCGGGGGGGCCGGTAGATACGCAGTGTTTT
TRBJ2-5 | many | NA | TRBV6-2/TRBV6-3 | CASSYSRVETQYF | TGTGCCAGCAGTTACTCGAGGGTGGAGACCCAGTACTTC
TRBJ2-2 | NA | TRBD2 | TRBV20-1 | CSASPQGRDSGELFF | TGCAGTGCTAGTCCCCAGGGACGAGACAGCGGGGAGCTATTTTTT
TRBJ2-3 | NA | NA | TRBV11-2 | CASSLGGTDMQYF | TGTGCTAGCAGCTTAGGTGGTACAGATATGCAGTATTTT
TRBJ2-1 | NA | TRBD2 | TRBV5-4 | CASSLGAGGYNVRFF | TGTGCCAGCAGCTTGGGAGCGGGAGGGTACAATGTACGGTTCTTC
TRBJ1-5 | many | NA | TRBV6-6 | CASRLGEGVQPQHF | TGTGCCAGCAGACTAGGTGAAGGGGTTCAGCCCCAGCATTTT
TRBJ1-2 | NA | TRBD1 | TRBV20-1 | CSARGTGGRINYGYTF | TGCAGTGCTAGAGGGACAGGCGGACGTATTAACTATGGCTACACCTTC
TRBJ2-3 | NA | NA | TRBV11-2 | CASSLSGEADTQYF | TGTGCGAGCAGCTTATCGGGTGAAGCAGATACGCAGTATTTT
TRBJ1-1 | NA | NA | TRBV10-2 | CASSESNRVFHTNTEAFF | TGCGCCAGCAGTGAGTCGAATCGGGTATTTCATACGAACACTGAAGCTTTCTTT
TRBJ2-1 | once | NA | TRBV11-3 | CASSSRYLIPNEQFF | TGCGCCAGCAGCTCCCGGTACTTAATTCCCAATGAGCAGTTCTTC
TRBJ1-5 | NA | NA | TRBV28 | CASSIPTRGQPHHF | TGTGCCAGCAGTATCCCGACTCGGGGGCAGCCCCATCATTTT
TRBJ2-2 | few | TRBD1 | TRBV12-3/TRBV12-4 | CASSFGTGGIGELFF | TGTGCCAGCAGTTTTGGGACAGGGGGAATCGGGGAGCTGTTCTTT
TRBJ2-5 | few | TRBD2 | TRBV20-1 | CSATPISGRALEETQYF | TGCAGTGCTACGCCGATTAGCGGGAGGGCTTTAGAAGAGACCCAGTACTTC
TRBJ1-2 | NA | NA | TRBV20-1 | CSAREGPEDFHGYTF | TGCAGTGCTAGAGAAGGTCCAGAGGACTTCCATGGCTACACCTTC
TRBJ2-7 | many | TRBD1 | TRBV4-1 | CASSKLEGQLSYEQYF | TGCGCCAGCAGCAAGCTAGAGGGACAGCTTTCCTACGAGCAGTACTTC
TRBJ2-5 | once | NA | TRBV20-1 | CSASMGETQYF | TGCAGTGCTAGCATGGGGGAGACCCAATACTTC
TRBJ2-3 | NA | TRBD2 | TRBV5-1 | CASSAGPAGVTADTQYF | TGCGCCAGCAGCGCGGGACCAGCGGGAGTCACCGCAGATACGCAGTATTTT
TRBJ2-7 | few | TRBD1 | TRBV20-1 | CSARGTGGFFYEQYF | TGCAGTGCTAGAGGGACAGGGGGTTTTTTTTACGAGCAGTACTTC
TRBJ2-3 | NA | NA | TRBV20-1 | CSARVRGRGTNTQYF | TGCAGTGCTAGAGTCCGGGGGCGCGGCACAAATACGCAATATTTT
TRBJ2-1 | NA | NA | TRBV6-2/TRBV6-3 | CASSLYLGINEQFF | TGTGCCAGCAGTCTTTACTTGGGGATTAATGAGCAGTTCTTC
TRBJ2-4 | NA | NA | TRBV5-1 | CASSLTREVVKNIQYF | TGCGCCAGTAGCTTGACGAGGGAGGTGGTCAAAAACATTCAGTACTTC
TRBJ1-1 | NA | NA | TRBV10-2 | CASNEKGLAEAFF | TGCGCCAGCAATGAAAAGGGACTCGCTGAAGCTTTCTTT
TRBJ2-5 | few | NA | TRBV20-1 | CSVVPLGGGIETQYF | TGCAGTGTGGTCCCACTAGGCGGAGGGATAGAGACCCAGTACTTC
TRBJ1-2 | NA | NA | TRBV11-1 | CSSSRDNLYGYTF | TGTTCCAGCAGTCGGGACAACTTATATGGCTACACCTTC
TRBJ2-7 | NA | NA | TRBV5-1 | CASSLGGLWQYF | TGCGCCAGCAGCTTGGGTGGCCTATGGCAGTACTTC
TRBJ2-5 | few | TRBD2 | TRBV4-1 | CASSRWGLAGGETQYF | TGCGCCAGCAGCCGCTGGGGACTAGCGGGAGGAGAGACCCAGTACTTC
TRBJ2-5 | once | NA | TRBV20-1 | CSDREPRVGETQYF | TGCAGTGATAGAGAGCCCAGGGTAGGGGAGACCCAGTACTTC
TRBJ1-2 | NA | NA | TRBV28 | CACSSGTAFGNYGYTF | TGTGCCTGCAGTTCTGGGACGGCCTTCGGTAACTATGGCTACACCTTC
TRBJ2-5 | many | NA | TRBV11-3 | CASSPGTVRWETQYF | TGTGCCAGCAGCCCAGGGACGGTGAGATGGGAGACCCAGTACTTC
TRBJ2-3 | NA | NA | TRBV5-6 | CASDQRDPDTQYF | TGTGCCAGCGACCAGAGGGATCCAGATACGCAGTATTTT
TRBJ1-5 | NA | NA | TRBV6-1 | CASRAPTGGSQPQQF | TGTGCCAGCAGAGCCCCTACGGGGGGAAGTCAGCCCCAGCAGTTT
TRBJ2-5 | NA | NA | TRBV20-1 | CSASMGAGEETQYF | TGCAGTGCTAGTATGGGAGCAGGGGAGGAGACCCAGTATTTC
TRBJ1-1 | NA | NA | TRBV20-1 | CSARREGDEAFF | TGCAGTGCTAGGAGAGAGGGGGATGAAGCTTTCTTT
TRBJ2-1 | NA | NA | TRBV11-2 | CASSQVGLSYNEQFF | TGTGCCAGCAGCCAGGTGGGGCTGTCCTACAATGAGCAGTTCTTC
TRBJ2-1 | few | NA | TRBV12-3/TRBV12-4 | CASSFSGIYNGQFF | TGTGCCAGCAGTTTTTCGGGAATATACAATGGGCAGTTCTTC
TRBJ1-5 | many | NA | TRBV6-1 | CASSEVANQPQHF | TGTGCCAGCAGTGAAGTTGCCAATCAGCCCCAGCATTTT
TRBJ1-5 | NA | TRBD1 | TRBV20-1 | CSATLTGGDQPQLF | TGCAGTGCTACCTTGACAGGGGGCGATCAGCCCCAGCTTTTT
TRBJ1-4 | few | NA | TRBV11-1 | CASSRTAEKLYF | TGTGCCAGCAGCCGGACAGCTGAAAAACTGTACTTT
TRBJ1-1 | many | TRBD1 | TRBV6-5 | CASSYGGQGGGAFF | TGTGCCAGCAGTTACGGGGGACAGGGTGGTGGTGCTTTCTTT
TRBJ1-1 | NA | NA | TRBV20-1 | CSARRVTNTEAFF | TGCAGTGCTAGACGAGTCACGAACACTGAAGCTTTCTTT
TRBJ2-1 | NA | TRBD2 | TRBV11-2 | CASGGTSGSGDQFF | TGTGCCAGCGGGGGGACTAGCGGGTCCGGTGATCAGTTCTTC
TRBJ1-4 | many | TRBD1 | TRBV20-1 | CSANRGSNEKLFF | TGCAGTGCTAACAGGGGGAGTAATGAAAAACTGTTTTTT
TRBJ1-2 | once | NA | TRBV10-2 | CASRGTLGKDGYTF | TGCGCCAGCAGAGGGACTCTCGGGAAGGATGGCTACACCTTC
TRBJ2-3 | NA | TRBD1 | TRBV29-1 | CSGTGQGITDMQYF | TGCAGCGGTACGGGACAGGGGATCACAGATATGCAGTATTTT
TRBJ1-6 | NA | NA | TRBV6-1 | CASSVWNARSPPHF | TGTGCCAGCAGTGTTTGGAACGCGAGGTCACCCCCCCACTTT
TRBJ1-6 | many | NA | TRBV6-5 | CASSYGAYNSPLHF | TGTGCCAGCAGTTACGGGGCCTATAATTCACCCCTCCACTTT
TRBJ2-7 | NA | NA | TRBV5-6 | CASSLKGTSYEQYF | TGTGCCAGCAGCTTGAAAGGGACTTCCTACGAGCAGTACTTC
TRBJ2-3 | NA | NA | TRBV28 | CASSLQSQGQMDTQYF | TGTGCCAGCAGTTTACAGTCGCAGGGGCAGATGGATACGCAGTATTTT
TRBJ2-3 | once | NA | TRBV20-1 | CSARGTTDAQYF | TGCAGTGCTAGAGGGACCACAGATGCGCAGTACTTT
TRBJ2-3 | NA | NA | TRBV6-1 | CASSEGGYSTDIQYF | TGTGCCAGCAGCGAGGGGGGGTATAGCACTGATATACAGTATTTT
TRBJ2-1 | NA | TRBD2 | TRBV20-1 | CSARALAGGNEQFF | TGCAGTGCTAGGGCACTAGCGGGGGGGAATGAGCAGTTCTTC
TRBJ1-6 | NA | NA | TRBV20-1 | CSTRKIEAALHSPLHF | TGCAGTACTAGAAAGATCGAGGCAGCCCTCCATTCACCCCTCCACTTT